This TCR beta chain originates from a study of immune cell composition in non-small cell lung cancer. The study, taken as a whole, reports: Tumour TCR-beta clonality showed no significant link to smoking pack-years. Top 10 clone scores and clonality were higher in squamous than adenocarcinoma. Shared sequences between tumour-reactive and dominant in vivo clones were not proven.

About this clone itself: The antigen is not known.

Only in-frame clones appear in the TCRdb table, and some are missing; sequencing was by immunoSEQ multiplex PCR. The data show a few thousand clones, about two thirds seen once. Sample: lung tumor tissue. This clonotype was sampled from a human donor with non-small cell lung cancer.

CDR3 loop: CSARTGNEQYF. In DNA form, the CDR3 reads TGCAGTGCTCGAACAGGGAACGAGCAGTACTTC. The chain has TRBV20-1 and TRBJ2-7, with D possibly TRBD1 on 6 matching bases. Germline assignment: CDR1 DFQATT and CDR2 SNEGSKA (reference sequence). Trimming removed 5 bases from V and 5 bases from J, with 10 bases in between. This CDR3 region has 11 residues.